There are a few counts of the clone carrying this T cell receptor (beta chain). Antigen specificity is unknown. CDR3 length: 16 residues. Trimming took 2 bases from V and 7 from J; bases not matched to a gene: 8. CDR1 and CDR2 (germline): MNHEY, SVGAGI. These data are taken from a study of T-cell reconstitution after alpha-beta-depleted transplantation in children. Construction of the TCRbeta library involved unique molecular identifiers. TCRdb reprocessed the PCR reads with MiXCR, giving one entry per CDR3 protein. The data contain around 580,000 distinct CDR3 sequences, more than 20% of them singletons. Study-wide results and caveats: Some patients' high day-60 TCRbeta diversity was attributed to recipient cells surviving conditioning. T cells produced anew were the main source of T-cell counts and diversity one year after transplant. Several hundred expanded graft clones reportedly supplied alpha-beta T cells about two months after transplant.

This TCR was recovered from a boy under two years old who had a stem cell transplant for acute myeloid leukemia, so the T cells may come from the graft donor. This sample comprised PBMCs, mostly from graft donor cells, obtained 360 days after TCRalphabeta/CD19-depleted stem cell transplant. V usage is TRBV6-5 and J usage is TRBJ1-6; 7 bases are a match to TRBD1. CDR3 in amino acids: CASSYTGTARNSPLHF. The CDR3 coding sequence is TGTGCCAGCAGTTACACCGGGACAGCGCGGAATTCACCCCTCCACTTT.